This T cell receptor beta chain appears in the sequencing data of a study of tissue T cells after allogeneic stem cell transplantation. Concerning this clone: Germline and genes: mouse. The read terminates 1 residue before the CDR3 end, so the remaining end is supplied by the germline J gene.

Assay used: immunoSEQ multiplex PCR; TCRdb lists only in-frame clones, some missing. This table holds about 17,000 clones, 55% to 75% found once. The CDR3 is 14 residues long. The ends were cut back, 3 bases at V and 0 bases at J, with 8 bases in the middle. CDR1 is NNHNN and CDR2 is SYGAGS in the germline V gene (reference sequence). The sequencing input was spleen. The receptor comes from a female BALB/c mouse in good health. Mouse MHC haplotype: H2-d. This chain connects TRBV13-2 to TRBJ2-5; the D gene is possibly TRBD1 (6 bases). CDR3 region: CASGGRGNQDTQYF. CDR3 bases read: TGTGCCAGCGGTGGCAGGGGTAACCAAGACACCCAGTAC.